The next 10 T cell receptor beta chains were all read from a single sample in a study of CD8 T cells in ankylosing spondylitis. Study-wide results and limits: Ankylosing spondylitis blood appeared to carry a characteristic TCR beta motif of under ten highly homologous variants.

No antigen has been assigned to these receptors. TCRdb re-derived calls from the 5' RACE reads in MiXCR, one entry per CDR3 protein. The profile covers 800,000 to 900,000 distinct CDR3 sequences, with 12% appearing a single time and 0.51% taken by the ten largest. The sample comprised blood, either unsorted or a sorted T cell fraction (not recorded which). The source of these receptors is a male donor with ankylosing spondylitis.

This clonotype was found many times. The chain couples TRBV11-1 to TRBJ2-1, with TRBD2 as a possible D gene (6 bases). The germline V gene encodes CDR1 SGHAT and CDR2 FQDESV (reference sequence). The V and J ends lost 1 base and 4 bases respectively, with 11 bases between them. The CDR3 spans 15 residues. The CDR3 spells CASSLGGDGYNEQFF. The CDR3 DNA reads TGTGCCAGCAGCTTAGGGGGGGACGGGTACAATGAGCAGTTCTTC.

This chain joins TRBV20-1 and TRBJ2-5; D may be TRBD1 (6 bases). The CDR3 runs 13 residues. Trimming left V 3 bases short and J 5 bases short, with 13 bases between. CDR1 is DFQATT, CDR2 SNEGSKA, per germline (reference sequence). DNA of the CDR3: TGCAGTGCTAGGGTAGGGGGTCGGGAGACCCAGTACTTC. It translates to CSARVGGRETQYF.

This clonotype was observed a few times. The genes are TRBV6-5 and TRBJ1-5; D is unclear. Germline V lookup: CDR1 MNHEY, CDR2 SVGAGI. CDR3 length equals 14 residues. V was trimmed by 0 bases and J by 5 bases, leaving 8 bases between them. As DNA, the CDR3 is TGTGCCAGCAGTTACTCAGGGAACGATCAGCCCCAGCATTTT. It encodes CASSYSGNDQPQHF.

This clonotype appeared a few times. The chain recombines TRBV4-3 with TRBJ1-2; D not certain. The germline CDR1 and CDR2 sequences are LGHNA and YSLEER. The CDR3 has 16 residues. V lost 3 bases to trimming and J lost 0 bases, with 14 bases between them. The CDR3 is CASSHTARITNYGYTF. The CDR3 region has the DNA TGCGCCAGCAGCCACACCGCCCGGATCACTAACTATGGCTACACCTTC.

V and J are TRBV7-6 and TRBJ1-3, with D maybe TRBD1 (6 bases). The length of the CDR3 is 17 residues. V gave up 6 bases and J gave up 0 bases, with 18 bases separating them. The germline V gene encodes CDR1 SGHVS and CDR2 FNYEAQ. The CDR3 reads CASSRRGTSSSGNTIYF. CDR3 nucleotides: TGTGCCAGCAGTCGTCGGGGGACATCGAGCTCTGGAAACACCATATATTTT.

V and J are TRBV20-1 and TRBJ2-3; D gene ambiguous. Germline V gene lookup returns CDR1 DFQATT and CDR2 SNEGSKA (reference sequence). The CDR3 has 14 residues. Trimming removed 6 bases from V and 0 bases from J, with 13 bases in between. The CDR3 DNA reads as TGCAGTGCGCCGGTCGGCTCAAGCACAGATACGCAGTATTTT. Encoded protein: CSAPVGSSTDTQYF.

The CDR3 DNA sequence: TGTGCCAGCAGCCTAGGGGGGGACAGTCAGCCCCAGCATTTT. Translating gives CASSLGGDSQPQHF. The chain joins TRBV12-3 or TRBV12-4 to TRBJ1-5, with 7 bases that match TRBD1. The CDR3 length is 14 residues. Germline trimming cut 6 bases from V and 6 bases from J; bases unmatched to any gene: 8.

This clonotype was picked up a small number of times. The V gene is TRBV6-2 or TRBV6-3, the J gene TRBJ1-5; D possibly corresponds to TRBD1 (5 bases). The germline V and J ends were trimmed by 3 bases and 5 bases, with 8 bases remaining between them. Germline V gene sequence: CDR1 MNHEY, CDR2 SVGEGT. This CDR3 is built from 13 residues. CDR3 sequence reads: CASSYDSYQPQHF. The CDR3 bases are TGTGCCAGCAGTTATGACAGTTATCAGCCCCAGCATTTT.

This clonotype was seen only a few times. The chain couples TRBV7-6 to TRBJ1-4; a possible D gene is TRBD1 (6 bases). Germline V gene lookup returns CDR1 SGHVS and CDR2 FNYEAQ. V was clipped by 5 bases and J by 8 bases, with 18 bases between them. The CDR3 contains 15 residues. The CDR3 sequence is CASSPWGASGEKLFF. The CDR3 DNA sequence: TGTGCCAGCAGCCCGTGGGGGGCTTCAGGCGAAAAACTGTTTTTT.

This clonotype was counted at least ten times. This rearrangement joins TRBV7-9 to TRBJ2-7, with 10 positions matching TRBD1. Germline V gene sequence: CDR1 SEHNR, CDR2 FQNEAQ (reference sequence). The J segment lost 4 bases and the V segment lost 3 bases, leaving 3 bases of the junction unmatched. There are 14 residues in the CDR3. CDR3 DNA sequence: TGTGCCAGCAGCTTGGGGACAGGGGAATACGAGCAGTACTTC. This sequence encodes CASSLGTGEYEQYF.